This TCR beta chain is from a study of T cells after yellow fever vaccination. This CDR3 has 15 amino acids. Germline loops: CDR1 MRHNA, CDR2 SNTAGT. Deletions cut 11 bases from V and 5 bases from J, with 24 bases between. Findings and limits, study-wide: Contaminating bulk clonotypes could be abundant in FACS-sorted repertoires.

Generation of TCR cDNA used 5'RACE template switching (which added a universal primer site and UMIs). TCRdb reprocessed the 5' RACE reads with MiXCR, giving one entry per CDR3 protein. This sample has just under 600,000 distinct CDR3 sequences, with 13% found just once. Points on this clonotype: The antigen remains undetermined.

The origin of this receptor is a man younger than 40 who received the YFV17D yellow fever vaccine. This sequence joins TRBV6-4 and TRBJ1-2, with D unresolved. The sequencing used PBMCs, collected on the day of the yellow fever booster vaccination. This CDR3 is CAPPLTLEYLYGYTF. DNA of the CDR3: TGTGCCCCCCCCCTAACACTGGAGTATCTTTATGGCTACACCTTC.